The 13 T cell receptor beta chains listed next were all sequenced from one sample in a study of chemoradiotherapy in HPV16-positive cancers. Clones were read by immunoSEQ multiplex PCR, and TCRdb kept only the in-frame ones, dropping some. The sample lists approximately 17,000 clones, nearly 70% occurring once. The material was tumor tissue, obtained from a patient who underwent chemoradiotherapy. These receptors came from a human donor with HPV-associated anogenital cancer.

This clone was seen a few times. The rearrangement links TRBV6-4 to TRBJ2-1, with D perhaps TRBD2 (5 bases). Between the trimmed V and J ends, which lost 5 bases and 7 bases, there was a span of 9 bases. Germline V lookup: CDR1 MRHNA, CDR2 SNTAGT. CDR3 length: 12 amino acids. The DNA for the CDR3 is TGTGCCAGCAGTCACCCGGGAAATGAGCAGTTCTTC. Translation gives CASSHPGNEQFF.

The chain couples TRBV7-9 to TRBJ2-1; 8 bases fit TRBD2. Germline V lookup: CDR1 SEHNR, CDR2 FQNEAQ (reference sequence). The junction had 7 bases not matched to a gene; V was cut back by 2 bases and J by 7 bases. This CDR3 has 15 residues. The CDR3 reads CASSLMSSGWNEQFF. CDR3 DNA sequence: TGTGCCAGCAGCTTAATGTCTAGCGGGTGGAATGAGCAGTTCTTC.

The chain joins TRBV5-4 to TRBJ2-5; 9 bases match TRBD2. The CDR3 runs to 15 residues. Trimming cost V 2 bases and J 1 base; bases outside gene matches: 3. The germline gives CDR1 SGHNT, CDR2 YYREEE (reference sequence). The CDR3 protein is CASSFGTSPQETQYF. The CDR3 DNA reads as TGTGCCAGCAGCTTTGGGACTAGCCCCCAAGAGACCCAGTACTTC.

V is TRBV4-1 and J is TRBJ2-5; 8 positions agree with TRBD2. This CDR3 is built from 18 residues. The V segment lost 1 base and the J segment 5 bases; nucleotides outside the gene matches: 15. Germline V gene data show CDR1 as MGHRA and CDR2 as YSYEKL. CDR3 nucleotide sequence: TGCGCCAGCAGCCAAGGGATACAGCGGGGGCCAGTAGGGGAGACCCAGTACTTC. Encoded protein: CASSQGIQRGPVGETQYF.

This clone was seen a handful of times. This chain uses TRBV10-1 with TRBJ2-1, with D perhaps TRBD2 (6 bases). Trimming shortened V by 5 bases and J by 6 bases, and 20 bases separated the two germline ends. Germline V lookup: CDR1 WNHNN, CDR2 SYGVQD (reference sequence). CDR3 size: 16 residues. The DNA for the CDR3 is TGCGCCAGCAGTCGATCGGCGGGAAGTGGTTCCAATGAGCAGTTCTTC. Its protein product is CASSRSAGSGSNEQFF.

The V and J genes are TRBV19 and TRBJ2-2, with no clear D. V lost 4 bases, J lost 6 bases, and 9 bases lay in between. Looked up from germline, CDR1 is LNHDA and CDR2 is SQIVND (reference sequence). This CDR3 is 13 amino acids long. CDR3 bases: TGTGCCAGTAGTACGAGGTCGGCCGGGGAGCTGTTTTTT. Translated, it gives CASSTRSAGELFF.

The chain's CDR3 is CASSPPTGGSPDTQYF. The DNA of the CDR3 is TGTGCCAGCTCACCCCCCACGGGAGGGTCCCCAGATACGCAGTATTTT. The rearrangement links TRBV18 to TRBJ2-3, with TRBD2 matching 8 bases. V lost 3 bases to trimming and J lost 4 bases; unmatched junction nucleotides: 9. From germline, CDR1 is KGHSH and CDR2 LQKENI. The CDR3 covers 16 residues.

The chain couples TRBV7-2 to TRBJ1-3; the D gene is possibly TRBD1 (5 bases). The CDR3 has 15 residues. V lost 5 bases and J lost 4, with 15 bases in between. Per germline, CDR1 SGHTA and CDR2 FQGNSA. CDR3 bases: TGTGCCAGCAGCCCCCAGGGTATGGCCGGAAACACCATATATTTT. Its translation: CASSPQGMAGNTIYF. The whole variable domain, remainder taken from reference TRBV7-2 and TRBJ1-3, is GAGVSQSPSNKVTEKGKDVELRCDPISGHTALYWYRQSLGQGLEFLIYFQGNSAPDKSGLPSDRFSAERTGGSVSTLTIQRTQQEDSAVYLCASSPQGMAGNTIYFGEGSWLTVV.

The J gene is TRBJ2-3, the V gene TRBV30; no definite D call. Between the trimmed V and J ends, which lost 2 bases and 2 bases, there was a span of 8 bases. This CDR3 has 13 amino acids. The V gene's germline CDR1 is GTSNPN and CDR2 SVGIG (reference sequence). The CDR3 is CAWSRRNTDTQYF. CDR3 in DNA: TGTGCCTGGAGTAGGCGAAACACAGATACGCAGTATTTT.

This clone is judged medium-sized. This CDR3 is CSTTGPNQPQHF. CDR3 nucleotides: TGTTCGACTACAGGTCCCAATCAGCCCCAGCATTTT. This chain connects TRBV28 to TRBJ1-5; D perhaps matches TRBD1 (5 bases). The CDR3 has 12 residues. Per germline, CDR1 MDHEN and CDR2 SYDVKM.

The V call is TRBV9, the J call TRBJ2-5; TRBD2 aligns across 8 bases. The J segment lost 1 base and the V segment lost 2 bases, leaving 1 base of the junction unmatched. Germline-derived CDR1 and CDR2 are SGDLS and YYNGEE. The length of the CDR3 is 14 residues. Here the CDR3 reads CASSVTSGQETQYF. The CDR3 coding sequence is TGTGCCAGCAGCGTTACTAGCGGCCAAGAGACCCAGTACTTC.

By share, this clone counts as large. The rearrangement joins TRBV28 to TRBJ2-1; 7 nucleotides agree with TRBD1. Unmatched junction bases numbered 7, after V lost 5 bases and J lost 3 bases. The CDR3 covers 15 residues. The germline V gene encodes CDR1 MDHEN and CDR2 SYDVKM. CDR3 residues: CASSATGTVYNEQFF. CDR3 nucleotide sequence: TGTGCCAGCAGTGCGACCGGGACAGTCTACAATGAGCAGTTCTTC.

This chain links TRBV7-2 with TRBJ1-1; D is uncertain. The CDR3 covers 13 residues. V was trimmed by 5 bases and J by 5 bases, leaving 12 bases between them. CDR1 is SGHTA and CDR2 is FQGNSA in the germline V gene. For the CDR3, the DNA is TGTGCCAGCAGCCCAGGTTTTGATACTGAAGCTTTCTTT. This codes for CASSPGFDTEAFF.